This TCR beta chain was identified in a study of CD8 T cells in Susac syndrome. Notes on the study in general: A relatively small number of individuals underwent TCR sequencing and HLA analysis.

On this clonotype itself: Its antigen is as yet unknown.

Germline lookup yields CDR1 LGHDT and CDR2 YNNKEL (reference sequence). V shed 5 bases and J 2 bases; nucleotides not matched to a gene: 7. The CDR3 covers 15 residues. An amount of RNA that ranged from roughly 0.5 to 1 ug was reverse transcribed with random hexamers. TCRdb passed the immunoSEQ multiplex PCR reads through MiXCR, listing each CDR3 protein once. In the table there are hundreds of thousands of distinct CDR3 sequences, about 93% of which are singletons. Sequencing input: CD4+ T cells from PBMCs. The receptor was derived from a human donor with multiple sclerosis. The rearrangement links TRBV3-1 to TRBJ2-3, with 7 nucleotides matching TRBD2. The CDR3 region has the DNA TGTGCCAGCAGCATCTCTAGCGGCTCCACAGATACGCAGTATTTT. It codes for CASSISSGSTDTQYF.